The clone carrying this TCR beta chain has just a few counts. Researchers made TCR beta libraries by using iRepertoire HTBI primers and running Arm-PCR on CDR3 regions. From the multiplex PCR reads, TCRdb called clonotypes with MiXCR, one entry per CDR3 protein. The sample has 400,000 to 500,000 distinct CDR3 sequences; 12% to 15% are singletons. This sample's time point: newly diagnosed GD, antithyroid drugs for less than 3 months. The TCR library was made from RNA that had been extracted from PBMCs in TRIzol. This CDR3 comprises 14 residues. V was pared by 6 bases and J by 5 bases, with 14 bases between. CDR1 is MDHEN and CDR2 is SYDVKM in the germline V gene. The entry originates in a study of regulatory T cells in long-lasting Graves disease. The wider study: Antithyroid drug use was under 3 months in newly diagnosed Graves' patients.

The same sample was also studied in work on T cells in Graves' hyperthyroidism and ophthalmopathy. That paper states: Calling Graves' hyperthyroidism stable meant ophthalmopathy did not progress within 18 months. Uncontrolled infection, other autoimmune disease, pregnancy and lactation each barred patients from inclusion. Also found in blood were most expanded thyroid clonotypes above 0.001.

This TCR derives from a woman in her 50s with Graves disease. The chain employs TRBV28 and TRBJ2-1; D not certain. Sequenced material: peripheral blood mononuclear cells (PBMCs), taken at new diagnosis, from a patient treated with antithyroid drugs. The CDR3 protein is CASRTLFSNNEQFF. In DNA, the CDR3 is TGTGCCAGCAGAACCCTTTTTTCTAACAATGAGCAGTTCTTC.